The 18 T cell receptor beta chains listed next were all sequenced from one sample in a study of a mutant IDH1 vaccine in newly diagnosed glioma. Generated by immunoSEQ multiplex PCR, the TCRdb table keeps only in-frame clones and is missing some. Found here are 65,000 to 70,000 clones, approximately 82% of them singletons; the top ten hold over 4%. The sample's time point: baseline, week 1 (first vaccination visit). Stated treatment: pre-vaccination baseline after standard-of-care therapy. The material was peripheral blood mononuclear cells (PBMCs), obtained from a glioma patient treated with radiotherapy, temozolomide or both. The receptors derive from a woman under 30 with glioma. Some clones in this sample may be carry-over from other donors' samples.

Written as DNA, the CDR3 is TGTGCCAGTTCCCGGAACACCGGGGAGCTGTTTTTT. This encodes CASSRNTGELFF. V is TRBV6-5 and J is TRBJ2-2; D call uncertain. V was trimmed by 9 bases and J by 1 base, leaving 6 bases between them. The CDR3 runs to 12 residues. Germline loops: CDR1 MNHEY, CDR2 SVGAGI.

The genes are TRBV27 and TRBJ2-3; 7 nucleotides line up with TRBD2. CDR3 size: 14 residues. The ends lost 5 bases at V and 1 base at J; junction bases unmatched: 3. Germline V gene sequence: CDR1 MNHEY, CDR2 SMNVEV (reference sequence). The CDR3 nucleotides read TGTGCCAGCAGTCCCCTAGCGGGCACAGATACGCAGTATTTT. This codes for CASSPLAGTDTQYF.

This clone was seen a few times. V is TRBV6-4 and J is TRBJ2-3; D might be TRBD1 or TRBD2, each matching 5 bases. The CDR3 runs to 15 residues. Trimming pared 3 bases from V and 3 bases from J, leaving 13 bases between. Germline V gene data show CDR1 as MRHNA and CDR2 as SNTAGT. The CDR3 spells CASSEGDSWTDTQYF. The CDR3 DNA reads TGTGCCAGCAGTGAGGGGGATAGTTGGACAGATACGCAGTATTTT.

This sequence joins TRBV5-6 and TRBJ1-1; the D gene is possibly TRBD1 (6 bases). This CDR3 is 14 amino acids long. CDR1 SGHDT and CDR2 YYEEEE come from the germline V gene. The V end was cut by 2 bases, the J end by 4 bases, with 12 bases between. This CDR3 is CASSFPGAGTEAFF. The DNA for the CDR3 is TGTGCCAGCAGCTTCCCGGGGGCAGGCACTGAAGCTTTCTTT.

The V and J genes are TRBV30 and TRBJ2-7; D is undetermined. Germline CDR1 reads GTSNPN; CDR2 reads SVGIG (reference sequence). The length of the CDR3 is 14 residues. Trimming pared 3 bases from V and 6 bases from J, leaving 18 bases between. CDR3 residues: CAWSSSMDLREQYF. The CDR3 region has the DNA TGTGCCTGGAGCTCCTCGATGGACCTACGCGAGCAGTACTTC. The complete variable domain, with remaining parts taken from reference TRBV30 and TRBJ2-7, reads SQTIHQWPATLVQPVGSPLSLECTVEGTSNPNLYWYRQAAGRGLQLLFYSVGIGQISSEVPQNLSASRPQDRQFILSSKKLLLSDSGFYLCAWSSSMDLREQYFGPGTRLTVT.

In this sample, this clone turned up once. V usage is TRBV4-2 and J usage is TRBJ2-2, with 8 positions matching TRBD2. The V segment lost 1 base and the J segment 2 bases; nucleotides outside the gene matches: 6. The germline CDR1 and CDR2 sequences are LGHNA and YNFKEQ. CDR3 size: 17 residues. CDR3 in amino acids: CASSQAGTSGNTGELFF. In DNA, the CDR3 is TGTGCCAGCAGCCAAGCAGGTACTAGCGGAAACACCGGGGAGCTGTTTTTT.

V gene TRBV7-3 combines with J gene TRBJ2-3, with 10 nucleotides matching TRBD1. With V trimmed by 5 bases and J by 4 bases, 6 bases remained unmatched. This CDR3 is built from 15 residues. Germline V gene lookup returns CDR1 SGHTA and CDR2 FQGTGA. The CDR3 region has the DNA TGTGCCAGCAGCGAGGGACAGGGGCGATCAGATACGCAGTATTTT. Encoded protein: CASSEGQGRSDTQYF.

CDR3 protein: CASWQGITEAFF. The CDR3 DNA is TGTGCCAGCTGGCAAGGGATCACTGAAGCTTTCTTT. V and J are TRBV19 and TRBJ1-1; no reliable D call. Germline CDR1 is LNHDA and CDR2 is SQIVND (reference sequence). Trimming stripped 9 bases from V and 4 bases from J, with 12 bases between. The CDR3 totals 12 residues. Combining the CDR3 with reference TRBV19 and TRBJ1-1 gives the whole variable domain DGGITQSPKYLFRKEGQNVTLSCEQNLNHDAMYWYRQDPGQGLRLIYYSQIVNDFQKGDIAEGYSVSREKKESFPLTVTSAQKNPTAFYLCASWQGITEAFFGQGTRLTVV.

The rearrangement joins TRBV9 to TRBJ2-5, with a tentative D call TRBD2 (5 bases). Trimming cost V 2 bases and J 1 base, with 15 bases left between them. This CDR3 has 16 residues. Germline V lookup: CDR1 SGDLS, CDR2 YYNGEE. The CDR3 sequence is CASSVGVSGLQETQYF. In DNA form, the CDR3 reads TGTGCCAGCAGCGTGGGAGTATCAGGACTCCAAGAGACCCAGTACTTC.

The chain uses TRBV2 and TRBJ1-2; TRBD1 might be the D (5 bases). Germline V gene sequence: CDR1 SNHLY, CDR2 FYNNEI. Trimming removed 3 bases from V and 0 bases from J, with 11 bases in between. This CDR3 has 15 amino acids. In nucleotides, the CDR3 is TGTGCCAGCAGTGATCCGGGGACCACTAACTATGGCTACACCTTC. Translating gives CASSDPGTTNYGYTF.

V gene TRBV11-3 combines with J gene TRBJ2-2, with D hard to call. V was cut by 3 bases and J by 5 bases, with 10 bases left in between. CDR3 length equals 14 residues. Germline values: CDR1 SGHNT, CDR2 YENEEA. This chain's CDR3 is CASSFAESTGELFF. CDR3 nucleotides: TGTGCCAGCAGCTTTGCAGAATCAACCGGGGAGCTGTTTTTT.

The chain combines TRBV6-1 with TRBJ1-1; D possibly corresponds to TRBD1 (6 bases). Trimming cost V 2 bases and J 4 bases, with 17 bases left between them. Germline loops: CDR1 MNHNS, CDR2 SASEGT. The CDR3 runs to 16 residues. In nucleotides, the CDR3 is TGTGCCAGCAGTGAATTTTTCGGGGGCGGGAGCACTGAAGCTTTCTTT. It yields the protein CASSEFFGGGSTEAFF.

The chain combines TRBV10-3 with TRBJ2-1; 9 nucleotides match TRBD2. The CDR3 is made up of 14 amino acids. With 11 bases clipped from V and 7 bases from J, the junction kept 12 bases outside the gene matches. Germline CDR1 is ENHRY and CDR2 is SYGVKD. CDR3 amino acids: CAVSTSGVLNEQFF. CDR3 nucleotide sequence: TGTGCCGTTTCGACTAGCGGAGTATTAAATGAGCAGTTCTTC.

This chain uses TRBV11-2 with TRBJ2-2; D is unresolved. Germline V gene lookup returns CDR1 SGHAT and CDR2 FQNNGV. CDR3 size: 15 residues. V lost 4 bases to trimming and J lost 3 bases, with 12 bases between them. CDR3 amino acids: CASSSGRVYTGELFF. The CDR3 DNA reads as TGTGCCAGCAGCTCCGGACGGGTTTACACCGGGGAGCTGTTTTTT.

The chain carries TRBV19 and TRBJ1-4; no definite D call. V lost 7 bases and J 8 bases, leaving 17 bases between the germline ends. CDR3 length: 14 amino acids. Germline V gene lookup returns CDR1 LNHDA and CDR2 SQIVND (reference sequence). The CDR3 spells CASTQRAPREKLFF. The CDR3 DNA follows: TGTGCCAGTACCCAACGGGCACCTAGAGAAAAACTGTTTTTT.

The V call is TRBV30, the J call TRBJ1-1; D uncertain. This CDR3 is built from 10 residues. Trimming cost V 1 base and J 8 bases, with 5 bases left between them. The germline V gene encodes CDR1 GTSNPN and CDR2 SVGIG (reference sequence). CDR3 protein: CAWSGREAFF. CDR3 sequence (DNA): TGTGCCTGGAGTGGACGGGAAGCTTTCTTT.

V and J are TRBV6-5 and TRBJ2-3; the match to TRBD2 covers 7 bases. The CDR3 runs 14 residues. The trim removed 6 bases at V and 4 bases at J, leaving 7 bases unmatched. Per the germline V gene, CDR1 is MNHEY and CDR2 is SVGAGI. CDR3 bases: TGTGCCAGCAGCCTTCTGGGGAGGGCAGATACGCAGTATTTT. This sequence encodes CASSLLGRADTQYF.

V usage is TRBV19 and J usage is TRBJ1-2; TRBD1 aligns across 7 bases. The CDR3 consists of 15 residues. The V gene end was trimmed by 7 bases and the J gene end by 4 bases; junction bases not matched to a gene: 12. Germline lookup yields CDR1 LNHDA and CDR2 SQIVND (reference sequence). The CDR3 region is CASKFPGQSFYGYTF. The CDR3 region has the DNA TGTGCCAGTAAATTCCCGGGACAGAGCTTCTATGGCTACACCTTC.